This section outlines one T cell receptor (beta chain) sequence together with its context. The sample originates from a study of T cell changes during pregnancy in multiple sclerosis. The protocol was immunoSEQ multiplex PCR, while the TCRdb copy is restricted to in-frame clones and leaves out a portion. The data contain about 34,000 clones, about 87% of them singletons. Germline assignment: CDR1 MNHNS and CDR2 SASEGT. The CDR3 is 15 amino acids. V shed 2 bases and J shed 2 bases, with 12 bases lying between them. The sequence was collected from a female donor with multiple sclerosis, enrolled in a pregnancy study. Specimen: CD8+ T cells from peripheral blood mononuclear cells, collected in the third trimester of pregnancy. The chain recombines TRBV6-1 with TRBJ2-5, with D maybe TRBD2 (6 bases). The CDR3 sequence: CASSEPASGQETQYF. CDR3 bases: TGTGCCAGCAGTGAACCCGCCAGCGGGCAAGAGACCCAGTACTTC.